This paragraph reports one TCR beta chain. Investigators amplified TCR beta CDR3 regions from RNA transcripts. RT-PCR with HTBI primers came first, then second-round multiplex PCR. TCRdb reprocessed the multiplex PCR reads via MiXCR and lists one record per CDR3 protein. The table has around 43,000 distinct CDR3 sequences, around 50% seen once. The CDR3 is 17 residues long. V dropped 4 bases and J dropped 0 bases, with 18 bases sitting between them. Germline CDR1 is MNHEY and CDR2 is SVGEGT. The source of the sample is a study of Graves' ophthalmopathy and Graves' hyperthyroidism. Presentation of ophthalmopathy in the donors involved moderate-to-severe activity, CAS ≥3, NOSPECS ≥4 and a duration under 3 months. The diagnosis combined clinical symptoms, thyroxine, TRAb, thyroid ultrasound and orbital computed tomography scans.

This sequence joins TRBV6-2 or TRBV6-3 and TRBJ2-5; D tentatively reads TRBD1 or TRBD2 (5 bases each). The sample comprised peripheral blood. The receptor was isolated from an adult man with Graves' ophthalmopathy. The CDR3 region has the DNA TGTGCCAGCAGTTTGGCCCGGGGCACCGGGAACCAAGAGACCCAGTACTTC. Translated, it gives CASSLARGTGNQETQYF.